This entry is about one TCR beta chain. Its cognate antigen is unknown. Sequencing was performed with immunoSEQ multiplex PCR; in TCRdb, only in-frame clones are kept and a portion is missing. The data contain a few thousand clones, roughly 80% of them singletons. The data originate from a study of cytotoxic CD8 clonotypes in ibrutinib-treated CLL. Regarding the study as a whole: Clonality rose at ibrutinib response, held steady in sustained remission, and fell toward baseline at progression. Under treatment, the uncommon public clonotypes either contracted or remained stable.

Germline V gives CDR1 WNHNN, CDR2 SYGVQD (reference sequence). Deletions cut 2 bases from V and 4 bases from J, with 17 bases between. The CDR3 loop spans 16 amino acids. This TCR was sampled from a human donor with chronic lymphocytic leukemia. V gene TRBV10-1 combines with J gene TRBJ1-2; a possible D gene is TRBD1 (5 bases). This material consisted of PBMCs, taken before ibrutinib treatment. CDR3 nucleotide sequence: TGCGCCAGCAGTGAGCCAACAGGCTACTACCTCTATGGCTACACCTTC. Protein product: CASSEPTGYYLYGYTF.